The entry below gives a single T cell receptor beta chain sequence along with its context. Per the original methods: By means of reference gene primer amplification, nucleated cell counts were estimated. This table comes from immunoSEQ multiplex PCR, and its TCRdb copy is limited to in-frame clones, with some not included. V and J calls and clone size are given by that table; D and trimming were obtained from the DNA. This table has about 140,000 clones, around 87% appearing once. This sample is drawn from a study of blood T cell repertoires in COVID-19. Study in general: Samples came from the United States, Italy and Spain, spanning acute and convalescent COVID-19. PBMCs, B-cell-depleted T cells, or T cells provided the cDNA or gDNA that made up the material.

This CDR3 spans 16 amino acids. With 9 bases removed from V and 0 bases from J, the gap between germline ends came to 17 bases. Germline CDR1 and CDR2: LNHDA and SQIVND (reference sequence). The clonotype was recovered from a man in his fifties or sixties with active COVID-19. The V call is TRBV19, the J call TRBJ2-2, with D possibly being TRBD1 (6 bases). The sequenced sample was peripheral blood. CDR3 amino acids: CASHLWGRANTGELFF. CDR3 in DNA: TGTGCCAGCCACCTATGGGGGCGCGCGAACACCGGGGAGCTGTTTTTT.